A single T cell receptor beta chain is shown here with its context. The same CDR3 also results from other DNA sequences found in this sample. The data belong to a study of blood T cell repertoires in COVID-19. In the authors' workflow: Amplification of reference gene primers provided the estimated nucleated cell counts. Sequenced by immunoSEQ multiplex PCR; TCRdb stores in-frame clones only, minus some. For V, J and clone size, that table is used; D and trimming come from the DNA. The sample has about 260,000 clones; 80% to 85% are singletons. In germline, CDR1 is SGDLS, CDR2 YYNGEE. CDR3 length equals 13 residues. V was shortened by 0 bases and J by 2 bases, with 5 bases between the two germline ends.

The chain is built from TRBV9 and TRBJ1-1; D call uncertain. Sequenced sample: peripheral blood. The TCR was taken from a woman aged 40 to 49 who had recovered from COVID-19. CDR3 residues: CASSVAGNTEAFF. Written as DNA, the CDR3 is TGTGCCAGCAGCGTAGCGGGTAACACTGAAGCTTTCTTT.